A selection of T cell receptor beta chains follows, all from one sample in a study of identical twins. TCRdb passed the 5' RACE reads through MiXCR, listing each CDR3 protein once. The profile shows 400,000 to 650,000 distinct CDR3 sequences, approximately 22% of them singletons. The same data also contributed to another study, on T cells expressing NK-cell markers.

The specimen sequenced was CD4+ T cells sorted from blood. The receptors here all came from a woman between 18 and 29 years old in good health. Each CDR3 is given with its conserved first and last residue. A D gene is named only where the DNA matches it firmly.

CDR3 protein: CASSLALPDTQYF
D gene: NA
V gene: TRBV12-3/TRBV12-4
J gene: TRBJ2-3

CDR3 protein: CASSPYRVAKNIQYF
D gene: NA
V gene: TRBV12-3/TRBV12-4
J gene: TRBJ2-4

CDR3 protein: CASSNAGTLEQYF
D gene: NA
V gene: TRBV10-1
J gene: TRBJ2-7

CDR3 protein: CASSWRRVRGGDTEAFF
D gene: NA
V gene: TRBV11-2
J gene: TRBJ1-1

CDR3 protein: CASFPIGGNTGELFF
D gene: NA
V gene: TRBV6-1
J gene: TRBJ2-2

CDR3 protein: CASSQYPSGAYF
D gene: NA
V gene: TRBV12-3/TRBV12-4
J gene: TRBJ2-7

CDR3 protein: CASSIRLARKTDTQYF
D gene: NA
V gene: TRBV19
J gene: TRBJ2-3

CDR3 protein: CASSQGSSYNEQFF
D gene: NA
V gene: TRBV6-1
J gene: TRBJ2-1

CDR3 protein: CASSRGAIRTNTGELFF
D gene: NA
V gene: TRBV4-3
J gene: TRBJ2-2

CDR3 protein: CASSQRRGIQETQYF
D gene: NA
V gene: TRBV4-1
J gene: TRBJ2-5

CDR3 protein: CASSLIGQGNSPLHF
D gene: TRBD1
V gene: TRBV7-2
J gene: TRBJ1-6

CDR3 protein: CASSYHTKSSGEISGANVLTF
D gene: TRBD2
V gene: TRBV6-2/TRBV6-3
J gene: TRBJ2-6

CDR3 protein: CSVVSAVNTEAFF
D gene: NA
V gene: TRBV29-1
J gene: TRBJ1-1

CDR3 protein: CASSLFPRPYEQYF
D gene: NA
V gene: TRBV7-2
J gene: TRBJ2-7

CDR3 protein: CAITTRPSNEQFF
D gene: NA
V gene: TRBV10-3
J gene: TRBJ2-1

CDR3 protein: CASSLGPWAPTEAFF
D gene: NA
V gene: TRBV12-3/TRBV12-4
J gene: TRBJ1-1

CDR3 protein: CASSQDLGGSPYEQYF
D gene: NA
V gene: TRBV4-3
J gene: TRBJ2-7

CDR3 protein: CAISESYSPVGEAFF
D gene: NA
V gene: TRBV10-3
J gene: TRBJ1-1

CDR3 protein: CAISASPERGGSYEQYF
D gene: TRBD2
V gene: TRBV10-3
J gene: TRBJ2-7

CDR3 protein: CASSQATVQETQYF
D gene: NA
V gene: TRBV4-2
J gene: TRBJ2-5

CDR3 protein: CASSWDRFNEQFF
D gene: TRBD1
V gene: TRBV7-7
J gene: TRBJ2-1

CDR3 protein: CASSKNHTDTQYF
D gene: NA
V gene: TRBV21-1
J gene: TRBJ2-3

CDR3 protein: CASSHGQNIQYF
D gene: NA
V gene: TRBV6-6
J gene: TRBJ2-4

CDR3 protein: CASAAPPLYGYTF
D gene: NA
V gene: TRBV6-1
J gene: TRBJ1-2

CDR3 protein: CASSVDSKPFYTGELFF
D gene: NA
V gene: TRBV9
J gene: TRBJ2-2

CDR3 protein: CASSVASPSTDTQYF
D gene: NA
V gene: TRBV9
J gene: TRBJ2-3